This T cell receptor (beta chain) was profiled in a study of CD8 T cells in ankylosing spondylitis. MiXCR, applied by TCRdb to the 5' RACE reads, yields one record per CDR3 protein. The table lists about 700,000 distinct CDR3 sequences, around 20% of them singletons. General observations from the study: A TCR beta motif of eight highly homologous variants appeared characteristic of ankylosing spondylitis blood.

The CDR3 has 15 amino acids. Germline lookup yields CDR1 SGHNT and CDR2 YENEEA. Trimming stripped 5 bases from V and 1 base from J, with 14 bases between. A word on this clonotype: The antigen remains unidentified.

The genes are TRBV11-3 and TRBJ1-1; D ambiguous. The receptor was derived from a male donor with ankylosing spondylitis. The sample comprised blood, either unsorted or a sorted T cell fraction (not recorded which). Written as DNA, the CDR3 is TGTGCCAGCAGCCCACTACGTATGGGGAACACTGAAGCTTTCTTT. Translated: CASSPLRMGNTEAFF. The entire variable domain, with the rest obtained from reference TRBV11-3 and TRBJ1-1, is as follows: EAGVVQSPRYKIIEKKQPVAFWCNPISGHNTLYWYLQNLGQGPELLIRYENEEAVDDSQLPKDRFSAERLKGVDSTLKIQPAELGDSAVYLCASSPLRMGNTEAFFGQGTRLTVV.